The T cell receptor (beta chain) under discussion was sequenced for a study of blood T cell repertoires in COVID-19. Looking at the study overall: T cells, B-cell-depleted T cells, or PBMCs provided the cDNA or gDNA that served as material.

This clone was detected only once. Here immunoSEQ multiplex PCR was the method, and the copy in TCRdb shows in-frame clones only, minus some. Of approximately 230,000 clones listed, 87% are singletons. Sequencing used peripheral blood. The TCR was taken from a man aged 18 to 29 with active or convalescent COVID-19.

The CDR3 DNA is TGTGCCAGCAGCTTTGGGACAGACACCGGGGAGCTGTTTTTT. As protein: CASSFGTDTGELFF. V is TRBV7-9 and J is TRBJ2-2; TRBD1 matches 7 bases. The germline V gene has CDR1 SEHNR and CDR2 FQNEAQ (reference sequence). Trimming cost V 3 bases and J 3 bases; bases outside gene matches: 1. The CDR3 is 14 amino acids.